The sequence of this T cell receptor (beta chain) was determined in a study of blood T cell repertoires in COVID-19. Here immunoSEQ multiplex PCR was the method, and the copy in TCRdb shows in-frame clones only, minus some. This sample has around 140,000 clones; approximately 90% occur once, and the top ten carry roughly 1%. CDR1 is MNHEY and CDR2 is SMNVEV in the germline V gene (reference sequence). Trimming took 1 base from V and 1 from J, leaving 7 bases between them. The length of the CDR3 is 14 residues. This clonotype originated in a woman aged 50 to 65 with acute or convalescent COVID-19. Sequencing was done on a sample of peripheral blood. This chain uses TRBV27 with TRBJ1-1; D is possibly TRBD1 (5 bases). The CDR3 sequence is CASSLLGENTEAFF. The CDR3 DNA reads TGTGCCAGCAGTTTATTAGGGGAGAACACTGAAGCTTTCTTT.